These 28 T cell receptor beta chains were all obtained from the same sample, sequenced in a study of cytomegalovirus exposure and HLA in healthy donors. The PCR used 60 Vbeta and 13 Jbeta primers. Produced via immunoSEQ multiplex PCR; TCRdb's table is partial and in-frame only. The table has approximately 120,000 clones, around 82% seen once. The specimen was PBMCs. The receptors shown here come from a man aged 50-60 years in good health and CMV-seronegative.

V is TRBV15 and J is TRBJ2-1, with D possibly matching TRBD1 (6 bases). The CDR3 is 17 amino acids. V lost 1 base and J 1 base, leaving 14 bases between the germline ends. The germline V gene encodes CDR1 LNHNV and CDR2 YYDKDF (reference sequence). The CDR3 region is CATSRGGQIRSYNEQFF. The DNA for the CDR3 is TGTGCCACCAGCAGAGGGGGACAAATCCGGTCCTACAATGAGCAGTTCTTC.

The V and J genes are TRBV15 and TRBJ2-1, with 11 bases fitting TRBD2. Germline trimming cut 0 bases from V and 7 bases from J; bases unmatched to any gene: 2. Germline V gene sequence: CDR1 LNHNV, CDR2 YYDKDF (reference sequence). This CDR3 comprises 15 residues. The chain's CDR3 is CATSRELAGVNEQFF. CDR3 in DNA: TGTGCCACCAGCAGAGAACTAGCGGGAGTAAATGAGCAGTTCTTC.

The sample holds one count of this clone. The gene calls are TRBV7-2 and TRBJ2-3; 7 bases are shared with TRBD2. The V gene end was trimmed by 1 base and the J gene end by 6 bases; junction bases not matched to a gene: 7. This CDR3 contains 15 residues. Germline V gives CDR1 SGHTA, CDR2 FQGNSA. The CDR3 protein is CASSLGAGEADTQYF. Here the CDR3 DNA reads TGTGCCAGCAGCTTAGGGGCGGGAGAGGCTGATACGCAGTATTTT.

The chain carries TRBV7-2 and TRBJ1-2; 7 nucleotides align to TRBD1. CDR1 SGHTA and CDR2 FQGNSA come from the germline V gene. The CDR3 loop spans 17 amino acids. The V and J ends lost 1 base and 4 bases, in that order; junction bases with no gene match: 12. The DNA of the CDR3 is TGTGCCAGCAGCTTAGAGACTGACAGGGCAGCCGTCTATGGCTACACCTTC. It yields the protein CASSLETDRAAVYGYTF. Full variable domain (outside the CDR3, taken from reference TRBV7-2 and TRBJ1-2): GAGVSQSPSNKVTEKGKDVELRCDPISGHTALYWYRQSLGQGLEFLIYFQGNSAPDKSGLPSDRFSAERTGGSVSTLTIQRTQQEDSAVYLCASSLETDRAAVYGYTFGSGTRLTVV.

The chain carries TRBV18 and TRBJ2-3, with 12 bases lining up with TRBD2. The CDR3 consists of 15 residues. Germline V lookup: CDR1 KGHSH, CDR2 LQKENI. J was trimmed by 4 bases and V by 6 bases; bases with no gene match: 5. The CDR3 DNA follows: TGTGCCAGCTCGCCAAGACTAGCGGGAGCAGATACGCAGTATTTT. Translating gives CASSPRLAGADTQYF.

V gene TRBV28 combines with J gene TRBJ1-4, with 10 bases matching TRBD1. This CDR3 has 14 amino acids. Trimming took 6 bases from V and 9 from J; bases not matched to a gene: 7. Germline V gives CDR1 MDHEN, CDR2 SYDVKM. The CDR3 region is CASRQPGQGQKLFF. CDR3 nucleotide sequence: TGTGCCAGCAGACAACCGGGACAGGGGCAAAAACTGTTTTTT.

The chain combines TRBV10-3 with TRBJ2-3; 10 bases fit TRBD1. The CDR3 spans 14 residues. CDR1 and CDR2 (germline): ENHRY, SYGVKD. V lost 10 bases, J lost 6 bases, and 10 bases stayed unmatched. DNA of the CDR3: TGTGCCACCGACCGGGACAGGGGTACGGATACGCAGTATTTT. It translates to CATDRDRGTDTQYF.

The gene calls are TRBV10-3 and TRBJ2-3; the D gene is possibly TRBD1 (6 bases). V lost 9 bases to trimming and J lost 4 bases, with 17 bases between them. Per the germline V gene, CDR1 is ENHRY and CDR2 is SYGVKD. The CDR3 has 14 residues. The CDR3 bases are TGTGCCATGGCCGGCACAGGGTCGCCAGATACGCAGTATTTT. Its translation is CAMAGTGSPDTQYF.

The chain couples TRBV7-3 to TRBJ1-1; no reliable D call. Germline CDR1 is SGHTA and CDR2 is FQGTGA. The V end lost 4 bases, the J end lost 6 bases, and 12 bases lay between the germline ends. The CDR3 loop spans 13 amino acids. This CDR3 reads CASSSSAEAEAFF. The CDR3 DNA sequence: TGTGCCAGCAGCTCCTCGGCTGAGGCTGAAGCTTTCTTT. Full variable domain (outside the CDR3, taken from reference TRBV7-3 and TRBJ1-1): GAGVSQTPSNKVTEKGKYVELRCDPISGHTALYWYRQSLGQGPEFLIYFQGTGAADDSGLPNDRFFAVRPEGSVSTLKIQRTERGDSAVYLCASSSSAEAEAFFGQGTRLTVV.

CDR3 sequence reads: CASSLGQGAALDTQYF. CDR3 bases: TGTGCCAGCAGCCTCGGACAGGGGGCAGCGTTGGATACGCAGTATTTT. The chain has TRBV7-8 and TRBJ2-3; the match to TRBD1 covers 11 bases. The CDR3 totals 16 residues. The trim removed 5 bases at V and 6 bases at J, leaving 10 bases unmatched. Germline lookup yields CDR1 SGHVS and CDR2 FQNEAQ.

The gene calls are TRBV4-3 and TRBJ1-5; D ambiguous. There are 14 residues in the CDR3. Germline V gives CDR1 LGHNA, CDR2 YSLEER. V was shortened by 4 bases and J by 0 bases, with 7 bases between the two germline ends. In DNA form, the CDR3 reads TGCGCCAGCAGCCCAGGTTATAGCAATCAGCCCCAGCATTTT. It translates to CASSPGYSNQPQHF.

V gene TRBV6-1 combines with J gene TRBJ1-6; D unresolved. In germline, CDR1 is MNHNS, CDR2 SASEGT. The CDR3 runs to 15 residues. With 2 bases removed from V and 12 bases from J, the gap between germline ends came to 17 bases. CDR3 region: CASSEFVTESRPLHF. The CDR3 coding sequence is TGTGCCAGCAGTGAATTTGTAACGGAGTCTAGACCCCTCCACTTT.

The chain recombines TRBV5-4 with TRBJ2-3; 9 nucleotides match TRBD1. CDR3 length equals 15 residues. J was trimmed by 5 bases and V by 1 base; bases with no gene match: 5. Germline V gene lookup returns CDR1 SGHNT and CDR2 YYREEE (reference sequence). CDR3 coding DNA: TGTGCCAGCAGCTTGCAACAGGGGGCAGAAGATACGCAGTATTTT. Translating gives CASSLQQGAEDTQYF.

The J gene is TRBJ2-7, the V gene TRBV25-1, with 9 bases lining up with TRBD2. The CDR3 totals 16 residues. The V and J ends lost 0 bases and 5 bases, in that order; junction bases with no gene match: 8. The V gene's germline CDR1 is MGHDK and CDR2 SYGVNS. CDR3 sequence (DNA): TGTGCCAGCAGTGAATATTGGCGGGAGGGCCTCAACGAGCAGTACTTC. Amino acids: CASSEYWREGLNEQYF.

The chain is built from TRBV19 and TRBJ2-5, with TRBD2 as a possible D gene (6 bases). Germline CDR1 and CDR2: LNHDA and SQIVND (reference sequence). This CDR3 comprises 16 residues. The germline V and J ends were trimmed by 5 bases and 5 bases, with 21 bases remaining between them. The CDR3 protein is CASSPASSRREETQYF. The CDR3 DNA is TGTGCCAGTAGTCCCGCGTCCTCAAGGAGGGAGGAGACCCAGTACTTC.

The chain joins TRBV11-2 to TRBJ2-1, with 14 bases identical to TRBD2. After removal of 5 bases from V and 9 bases from J, the junction contained 3 bases not matched to a gene. The germline V gene encodes CDR1 SGHAT and CDR2 FQNNGV. CDR3 length equals 14 residues. CDR3 residues: CASSRLAGGPEQFF. DNA of the CDR3: TGTGCCAGCAGCAGACTAGCGGGGGGGCCTGAGCAGTTCTTC.

V and J are TRBV7-8 and TRBJ1-2; no definite D call. The CDR3 contains 14 residues. Trimming took off 4 bases at V and 8 bases at J, with 17 bases between the two ends. CDR1 is SGHVS and CDR2 is FQNEAQ in the germline V gene. The CDR3 DNA reads TGTGCCAGCAGCTATTCGGGTTCCCTATACGGCTACACCTTC. Protein: CASSYSGSLYGYTF.

This clone was seen a handful of times. For the CDR3, the DNA is TGTGCCAGCAGTTGGGCTAGCGGGAGTCCAGGTGAGCAGTTCTTC. It yields the protein CASSWASGSPGEQFF. The chain joins TRBV6-5 to TRBJ2-1, with 10 positions matching TRBD2. Germline-derived CDR1 and CDR2 are MNHEY and SVGAGI. The J segment lost 9 bases and the V segment lost 4 bases, leaving 9 bases of the junction unmatched. The CDR3 length is 15 residues.

The chain couples TRBV6-5 to TRBJ2-5, with a tentative D call TRBD2 (5 bases). The ends were cut back, 7 bases at V and 7 bases at J, with 13 bases in the middle. Germline CDR1 and CDR2: MNHEY and SVGAGI. This CDR3 has 12 amino acids. The chain's CDR3 is CASKGLEGTQYF. The CDR3 DNA sequence: TGTGCCAGCAAGGGTCTCGAGGGGACCCAGTACTTC.

This clone showed up just once. The chain uses TRBV4-3 and TRBJ2-1; no definite D call. The CDR3 consists of 15 residues. The V gene lost 3 bases and the J gene lost 5 bases, with 14 bases spanning the gap. CDR1 LGHNA and CDR2 YSLEER come from the germline V gene. The CDR3 spells CASSHSDGQNNEQFF. CDR3 sequence (DNA): TGCGCCAGCAGCCACTCCGATGGCCAAAACAATGAGCAGTTCTTC.

The J gene is TRBJ2-2, the V gene TRBV7-6, with 7 bases fitting TRBD1. Germline V gene lookup returns CDR1 SGHVS and CDR2 FNYEAQ. V lost 4 bases and J lost 2; bases outside the gene matches: 10. The CDR3 sequence is 17 residues long. DNA of the CDR3: TGTGCCAGCAGCTCAAGCGCAGGGGGTCCTAACACCGGGGAGCTGTTTTTT. Residues: CASSSSAGGPNTGELFF.

This chain joins TRBV7-9 and TRBJ2-4, with a tentative D call TRBD1 (6 bases). V was cut by 5 bases and J by 0 bases, with 11 bases left in between. The CDR3 has 15 residues. CDR1 SEHNR and CDR2 FQNEAQ come from the germline V gene (reference sequence). Written as DNA, the CDR3 is TGTGCCAGCAGCCCCTCGGGACAAGCCAAAAACATTCAGTACTTC. Protein product: CASSPSGQAKNIQYF. The variable domain in full, with the rest retrieved from reference TRBV7-9 and TRBJ2-4, is DTGVSQNPRHKITKRGQNVTFRCDPISEHNRLYWYRQTLGQGPEFLTYFQNEAQLEKSRLLSDRFSAERPKGSFSTLEIQRTEQGDSAMYLCASSPSGQAKNIQYFGAGTRLSVL.

The chain uses TRBV4-2 and TRBJ2-3; possible D gene TRBD2, 6 bases. The V end lost 0 bases, the J end lost 3 bases, and 13 bases lay between the germline ends. The germline V gene encodes CDR1 LGHNA and CDR2 YNFKEQ. The CDR3 contains 16 residues. The CDR3 reads CASSQETGAGTDTQYF. The CDR3 DNA reads as TGTGCCAGCAGCCAAGAAACGGGAGCGGGTACAGATACGCAGTATTTT.

The rearrangement links TRBV4-3 to TRBJ2-1; D uncertain. V lost 4 bases and J lost 0, with 16 bases in between. The length of the CDR3 is 17 residues. The germline CDR1 and CDR2 sequences are LGHNA and YSLEER. CDR3 coding DNA: TGCGCCAGCAGCCGAAAACACCTTTTGATCTCCTACAATGAGCAGTTCTTC. Translation gives CASSRKHLLISYNEQFF.

V gene TRBV5-4 combines with J gene TRBJ2-2; 13 bases are a match to TRBD2. This CDR3 contains 16 residues. Trimming removed 4 bases from V and 8 bases from J; junction bases left unmatched: 8. Germline CDR1 and CDR2: SGHNT and YYREEE (reference sequence). The CDR3 DNA reads TGTGCCAGCAGCCTAGGACTAGCGGGAGTCTCAGGGGAGCTGTTTTTT. It translates to CASSLGLAGVSGELFF.

This clone was seen a few times. The chain joins TRBV5-4 to TRBJ1-2; weak D call: TRBD1 (6 bases). Trimming left V 2 bases short and J 3 bases short, with 8 bases between. Germline V gene lookup returns CDR1 SGHNT and CDR2 YYREEE (reference sequence). The CDR3 covers 13 residues. This chain's CDR3 is CASSFAGDYGYTF. As DNA, the CDR3 is TGTGCCAGCAGCTTTGCAGGGGACTATGGCTACACCTTC.

There are a few counts of this clone. This chain uses TRBV5-4 with TRBJ2-7; D perhaps matches TRBD2 (5 bases). Germline V gene data show CDR1 as SGHNT and CDR2 as YYREEE (reference sequence). Trimming cost V 3 bases and J 7 bases, with 14 bases left between them. The CDR3 contains 13 residues. The CDR3 coding sequence is TGTGCCAGCAGCTCCCTTCGGGGTGAAGAGCAGTACTTC. It translates to CASSSLRGEEQYF.

The CDR3 bases are TGTGCCAGCAGGGGGGACAGCCCCTACGAGCAGTACTTC. Translating it yields CASRGDSPYEQYF. The chain has TRBV28 and TRBJ2-7; 7 nucleotides align to TRBD1. Germline values: CDR1 MDHEN, CDR2 SYDVKM. Trimming removed 6 bases from V and 2 bases from J; junction bases left unmatched: 4. This CDR3 contains 13 residues.